The clone carrying this T cell receptor beta chain is a singleton in its sample. What it binds is unknown. The PCR employed 60 Vbeta primers together with 13 Jbeta primers. Data came from immunoSEQ multiplex PCR; TCRdb stores just in-frame clones and leaves some out. The sample has about 38,000 clones, 80% to 90% seen once. This sample was included in a study of cytomegalovirus exposure and HLA in healthy donors. The study's findings and limits: Data from an earlier analysis indicated that most TCR beta V segments were productive either about 87% or about 30% of the time.

Germline loops: CDR1 MNHEY, CDR2 SMNVEV (reference sequence). The CDR3 consists of 17 residues. The germline V and J ends were trimmed by 3 bases and 1 base, with 17 bases remaining between them. Material: PBMCs. This TCR was sampled from a woman aged 40 to 50 in good health and CMV-seropositive. J is TRBJ2-3 and V is TRBV27; a weak D match, TRBD2 (7 bases). CDR3: CASSFGGLVWGTDTQYF. In DNA form, the CDR3 reads TGTGCCAGCAGTTTCGGGGGGCTAGTGTGGGGCACAGATACGCAGTATTTT.